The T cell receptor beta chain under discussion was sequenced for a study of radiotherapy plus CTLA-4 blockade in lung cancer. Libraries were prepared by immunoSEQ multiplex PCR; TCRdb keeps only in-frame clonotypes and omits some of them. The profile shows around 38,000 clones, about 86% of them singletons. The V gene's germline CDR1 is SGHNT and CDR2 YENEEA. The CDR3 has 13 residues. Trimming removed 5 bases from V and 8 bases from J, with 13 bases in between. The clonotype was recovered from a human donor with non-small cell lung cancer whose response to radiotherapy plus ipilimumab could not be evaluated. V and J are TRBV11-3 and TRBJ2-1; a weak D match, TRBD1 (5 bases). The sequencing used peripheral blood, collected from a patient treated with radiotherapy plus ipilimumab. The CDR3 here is CASSGQVRDEQFF. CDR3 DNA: TGTGCCAGCAGCGGACAAGTTCGCGATGAGCAGTTCTTC.